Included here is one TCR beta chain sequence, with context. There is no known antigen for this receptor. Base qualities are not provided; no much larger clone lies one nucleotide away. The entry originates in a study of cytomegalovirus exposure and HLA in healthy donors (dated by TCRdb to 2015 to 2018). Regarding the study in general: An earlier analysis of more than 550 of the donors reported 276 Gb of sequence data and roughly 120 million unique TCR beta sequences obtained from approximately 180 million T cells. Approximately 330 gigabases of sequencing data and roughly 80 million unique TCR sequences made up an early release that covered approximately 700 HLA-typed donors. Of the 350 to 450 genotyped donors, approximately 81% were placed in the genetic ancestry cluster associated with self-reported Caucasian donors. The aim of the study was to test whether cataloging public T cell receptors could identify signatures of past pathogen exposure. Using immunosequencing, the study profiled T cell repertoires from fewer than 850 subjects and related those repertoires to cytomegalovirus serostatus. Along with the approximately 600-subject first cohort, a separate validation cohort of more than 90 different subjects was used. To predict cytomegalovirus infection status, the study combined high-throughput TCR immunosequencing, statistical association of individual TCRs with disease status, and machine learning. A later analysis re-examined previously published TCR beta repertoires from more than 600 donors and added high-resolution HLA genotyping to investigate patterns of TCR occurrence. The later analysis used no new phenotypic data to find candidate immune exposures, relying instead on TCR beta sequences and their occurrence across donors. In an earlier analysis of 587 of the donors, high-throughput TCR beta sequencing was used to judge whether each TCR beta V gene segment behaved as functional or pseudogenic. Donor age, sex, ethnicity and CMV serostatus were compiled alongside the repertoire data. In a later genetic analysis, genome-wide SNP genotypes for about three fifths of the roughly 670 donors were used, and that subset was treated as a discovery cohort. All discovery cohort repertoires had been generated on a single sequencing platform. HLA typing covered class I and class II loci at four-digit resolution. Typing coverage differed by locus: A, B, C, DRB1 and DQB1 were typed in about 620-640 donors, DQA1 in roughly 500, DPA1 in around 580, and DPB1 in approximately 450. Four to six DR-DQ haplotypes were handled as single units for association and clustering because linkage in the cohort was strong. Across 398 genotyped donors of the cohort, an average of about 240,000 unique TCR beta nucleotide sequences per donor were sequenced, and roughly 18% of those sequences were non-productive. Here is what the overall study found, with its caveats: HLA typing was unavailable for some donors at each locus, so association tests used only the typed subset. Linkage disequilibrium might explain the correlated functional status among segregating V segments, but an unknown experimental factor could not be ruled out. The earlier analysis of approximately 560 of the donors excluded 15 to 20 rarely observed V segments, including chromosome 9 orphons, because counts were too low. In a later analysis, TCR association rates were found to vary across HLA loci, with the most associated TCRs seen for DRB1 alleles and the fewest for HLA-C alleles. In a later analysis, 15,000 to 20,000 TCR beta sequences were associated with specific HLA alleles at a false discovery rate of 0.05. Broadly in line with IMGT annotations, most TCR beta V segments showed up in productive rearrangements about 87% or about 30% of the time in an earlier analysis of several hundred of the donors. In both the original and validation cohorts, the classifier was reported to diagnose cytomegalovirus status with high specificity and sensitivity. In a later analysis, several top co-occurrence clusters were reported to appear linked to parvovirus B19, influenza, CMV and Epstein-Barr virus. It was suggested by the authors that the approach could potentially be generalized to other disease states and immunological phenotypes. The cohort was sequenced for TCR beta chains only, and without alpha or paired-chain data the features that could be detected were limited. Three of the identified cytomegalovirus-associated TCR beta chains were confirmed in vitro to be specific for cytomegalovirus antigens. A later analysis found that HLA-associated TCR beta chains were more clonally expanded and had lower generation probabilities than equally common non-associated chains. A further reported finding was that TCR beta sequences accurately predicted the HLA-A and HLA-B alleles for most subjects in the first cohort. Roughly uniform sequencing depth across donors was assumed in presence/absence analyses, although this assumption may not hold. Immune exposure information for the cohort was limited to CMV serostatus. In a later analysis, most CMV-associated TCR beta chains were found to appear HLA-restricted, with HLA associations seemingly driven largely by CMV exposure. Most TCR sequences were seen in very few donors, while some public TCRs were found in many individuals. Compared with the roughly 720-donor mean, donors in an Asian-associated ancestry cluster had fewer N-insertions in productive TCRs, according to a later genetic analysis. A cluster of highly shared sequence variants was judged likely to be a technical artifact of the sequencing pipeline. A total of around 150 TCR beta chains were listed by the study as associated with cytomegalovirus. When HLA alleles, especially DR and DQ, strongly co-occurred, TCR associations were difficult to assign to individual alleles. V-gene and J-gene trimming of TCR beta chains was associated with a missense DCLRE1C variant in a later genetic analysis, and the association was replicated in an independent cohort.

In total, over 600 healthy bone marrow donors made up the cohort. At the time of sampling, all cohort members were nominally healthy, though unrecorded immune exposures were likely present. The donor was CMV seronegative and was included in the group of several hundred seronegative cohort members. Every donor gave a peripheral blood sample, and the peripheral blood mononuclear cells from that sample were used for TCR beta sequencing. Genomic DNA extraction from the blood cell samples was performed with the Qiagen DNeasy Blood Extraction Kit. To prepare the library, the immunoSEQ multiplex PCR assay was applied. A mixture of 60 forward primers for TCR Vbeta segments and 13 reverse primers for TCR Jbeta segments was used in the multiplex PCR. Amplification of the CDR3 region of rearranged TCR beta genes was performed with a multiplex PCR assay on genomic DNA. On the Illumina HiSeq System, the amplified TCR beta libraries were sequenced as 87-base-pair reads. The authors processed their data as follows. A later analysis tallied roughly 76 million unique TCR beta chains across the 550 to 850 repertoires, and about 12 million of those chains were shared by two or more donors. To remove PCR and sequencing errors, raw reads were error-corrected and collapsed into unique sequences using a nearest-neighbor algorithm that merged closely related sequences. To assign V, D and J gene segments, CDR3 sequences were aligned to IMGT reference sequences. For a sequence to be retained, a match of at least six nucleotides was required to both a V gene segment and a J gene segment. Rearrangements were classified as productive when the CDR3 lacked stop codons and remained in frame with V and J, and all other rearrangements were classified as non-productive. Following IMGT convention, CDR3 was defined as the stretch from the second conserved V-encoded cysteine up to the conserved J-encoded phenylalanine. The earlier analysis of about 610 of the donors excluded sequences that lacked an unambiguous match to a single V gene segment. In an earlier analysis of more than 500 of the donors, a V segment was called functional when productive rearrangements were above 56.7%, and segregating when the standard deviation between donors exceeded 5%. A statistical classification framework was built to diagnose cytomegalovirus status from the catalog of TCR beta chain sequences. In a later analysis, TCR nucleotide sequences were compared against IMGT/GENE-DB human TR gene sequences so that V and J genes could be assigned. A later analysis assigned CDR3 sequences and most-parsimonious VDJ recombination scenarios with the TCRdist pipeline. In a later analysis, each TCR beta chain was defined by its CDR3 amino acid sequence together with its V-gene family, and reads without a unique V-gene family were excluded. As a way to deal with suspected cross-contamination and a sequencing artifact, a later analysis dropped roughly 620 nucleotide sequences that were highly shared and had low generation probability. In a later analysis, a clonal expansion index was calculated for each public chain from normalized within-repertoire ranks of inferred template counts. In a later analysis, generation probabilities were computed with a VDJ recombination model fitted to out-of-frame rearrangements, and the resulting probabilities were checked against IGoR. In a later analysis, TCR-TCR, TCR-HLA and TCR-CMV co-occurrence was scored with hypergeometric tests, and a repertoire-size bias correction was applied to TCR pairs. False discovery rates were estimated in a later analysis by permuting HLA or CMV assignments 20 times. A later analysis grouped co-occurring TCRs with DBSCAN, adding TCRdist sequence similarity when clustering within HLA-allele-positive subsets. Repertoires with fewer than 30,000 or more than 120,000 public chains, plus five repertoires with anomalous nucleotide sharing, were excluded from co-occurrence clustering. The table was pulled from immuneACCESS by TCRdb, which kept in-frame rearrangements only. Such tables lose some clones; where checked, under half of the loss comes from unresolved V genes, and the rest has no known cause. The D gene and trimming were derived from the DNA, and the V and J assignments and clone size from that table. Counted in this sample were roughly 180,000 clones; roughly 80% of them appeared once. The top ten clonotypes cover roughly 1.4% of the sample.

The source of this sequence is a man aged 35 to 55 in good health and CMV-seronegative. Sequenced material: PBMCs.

The DNA sequence reads TGTGCCAGCAGCTTCGTGGGGGGGGCCATCAATGAGCAGTTCTTC. It specifies CASSFVGGAINEQFF. Recombination connected TRBV11-3 to TRBJ2-1, with a weak D call of TRBD2 (7 bases match). V and J are truncated by 3 bases and 6 bases respectively, leaving an intervening sequence of 15 bases. The germline V gene yields SGHNT for CDR1 and YENEEA for CDR2. Taken from cysteine to phenylalanine, the CDR3 has 15 residues. The CDR3 DNA has 45 bases and is translated from base 1.